Below, one TCR beta chain is given with its context. RNA transcripts were the template, and TCR beta CDR3 regions were amplified from them. An initial RT-PCR round employing HTBI primers preceded a second-round multiplex PCR. TCRdb reprocessed the multiplex PCR reads with MiXCR, giving one entry per CDR3 protein. The sample includes under 400,000 distinct CDR3 sequences, 15% to 20% of them seen just once. The data belong to a study of Graves' ophthalmopathy and Graves' hyperthyroidism. Germline-derived CDR1 and CDR2 are MNHEY and SVGAGI. CDR3 size: 17 residues. V was clipped by 6 bases and J by 0 bases, with 21 bases between them.

The rearrangement uses TRBV6-5 and TRBJ2-7; D perhaps matches TRBD2 (6 bases). Sequenced sample: peripheral blood. The sequence derives from an adult man with Graves' ophthalmopathy. The CDR3 bases are TGTGCCAGCAGCTTACGTACCGAGACTAGTCCCTCCTACGAGCAGTACTTC. It is translated as CASSLRTETSPSYEQYF.